The T cell receptor beta chain described here comes from a study of blood T cell repertoires in COVID-19. Repertoires were generated with immunoSEQ multiplex PCR, while TCRdb's copy carries only in-frame clones and drops some. The sample lists fewer than 450,000 clones, roughly 89% occurring once. Sequencing used peripheral blood. The clonotype originates from a young woman who had recovered from COVID-19.

CDR3 sequence: CASSSPPLRAGELFF. As DNA, the CDR3 is TGTGCCAGCAGCTCGCCCCCCTTACGGGCCGGGGAGCTGTTTTTT. This chain links TRBV7-9 with TRBJ2-2; D gene ambiguous. Germline assignment: CDR1 SEHNR and CDR2 FQNEAQ (reference sequence). The length of the CDR3 is 15 residues. The V and J ends lost 4 bases and 6 bases respectively, with 15 bases between them.